The present T cell receptor (beta chain) was sequenced within a study of shared clonotypes between healthy human individuals. Study details: The donor group consisted of a couple of women and a few men, aged 18 to 49.

Looked up from germline, CDR1 is SGHRS and CDR2 is YFSETQ. Trimming took 3 bases from V and 9 from J; bases not matched to a gene: 1. The CDR3 extends over 13 amino acids. Overall study findings and caveats: Among non-shared clonotypes, generation probabilities were lower than among those shared by all four donors. Across subsets, estimated richness was generally greater for naive than for memory populations.

Investigators divided CD4+ cells into CD45RA+ naive and CD45RA-negative memory subsets. This clone has at least ten counts. Antigen specificity is unknown. Sequencing used immunoSEQ multiplex PCR; TCRdb keeps in-frame clones, though not all of them. This table holds approximately 640,000 clones, approximately 75% found once. The rearrangement links TRBV5-1 to TRBJ2-1, with TRBD2 matching 12 bases. The specimen sequenced was memory CD4+ T cells sorted from blood. Specified subset: CD45RA-negative fraction. The clonotype was recovered from a woman in her twenties or thirties in good health. The CDR3 sequence: CASSWTSGTEQFF. CDR3 DNA sequence: TGCGCCAGCAGCTGGACTAGCGGGACTGAGCAGTTCTTC.